This TCR beta chain was profiled in a study of human T cells and chemical hapten exposure. The library attached unique molecular identifiers to individual cDNA molecules. TCRdb analysed the RACE reads with MiXCR anew, one entry per CDR3 protein. The table records about 130,000 distinct CDR3 sequences, roughly 9% of them present only once. Whole-study findings and limits: The number of TCRs over 1 in 1000 frequency stayed unchanged after DPC.

Time point meaning: healthy volunteer bleed at 2 weeks. Researchers extracted total RNA from unfractionated whole blood. This clonotype turned up a few times. Its target is not known. Sequenced sample: whole blood. The clonotype comes from a male donor in good health. Some clones in this sample may be carry-over from other donors' samples.

CDR3 nucleotide sequence: TGTGCCAGCAGCTTACGGTCACATAACTATCAGGGCGAGCAGTACTTC. This encodes CASSLRSHNYQGEQYF. The V and J genes are TRBV7-2 and TRBJ2-7; perhaps TRBD1 as D (5 bases). CDR3 length: 16 amino acids. With 2 bases removed from V and 6 bases from J, the gap between germline ends came to 20 bases. Germline V gene data show CDR1 as SGHTA and CDR2 as FQGNSA.